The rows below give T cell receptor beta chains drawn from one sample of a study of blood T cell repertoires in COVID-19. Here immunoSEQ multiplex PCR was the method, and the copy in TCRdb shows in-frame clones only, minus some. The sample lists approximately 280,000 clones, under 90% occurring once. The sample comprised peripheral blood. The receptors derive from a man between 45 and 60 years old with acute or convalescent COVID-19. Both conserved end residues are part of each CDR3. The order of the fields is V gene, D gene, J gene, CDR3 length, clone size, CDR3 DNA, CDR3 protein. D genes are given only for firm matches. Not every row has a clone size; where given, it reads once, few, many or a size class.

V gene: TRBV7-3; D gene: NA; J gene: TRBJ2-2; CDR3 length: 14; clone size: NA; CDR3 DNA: TGTGCCAGCAGCTTAGGGCTTAACACCGGGGAGCTGTTTTTT; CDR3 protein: CASSLGLNTGELFF
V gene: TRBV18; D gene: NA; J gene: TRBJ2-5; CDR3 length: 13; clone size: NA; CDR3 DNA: TGTGCCAGCTCACGACAGGCCCAAGAGACCCAGTACTTC; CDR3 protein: CASSRQAQETQYF
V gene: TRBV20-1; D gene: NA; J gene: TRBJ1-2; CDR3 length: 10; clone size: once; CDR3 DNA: TGCAGTGCTAGGCCAGGCCCTGAGACCTTC; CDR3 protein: CSARPGPETF
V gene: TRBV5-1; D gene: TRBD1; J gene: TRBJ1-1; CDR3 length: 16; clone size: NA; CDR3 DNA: TGCGCCAGCAGCTTGCCGACGGGGGGACAGGGGACTGAAGCTTTCTTT; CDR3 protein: CASSLPTGGQGTEAFF
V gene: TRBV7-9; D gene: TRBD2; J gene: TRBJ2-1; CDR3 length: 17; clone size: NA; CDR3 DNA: TGTGCCAGCAGCTTCCCTATTCGGGGGGGCTCCTACAATGAGCAGTTCTTC; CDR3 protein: CASSFPIRGGSYNEQFF
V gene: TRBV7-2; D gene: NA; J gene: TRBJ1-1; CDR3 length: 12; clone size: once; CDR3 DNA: TGTGCCAGCAGCGGGCGGGGGACTGAAGCTTTCTTT; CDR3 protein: CASSGRGTEAFF
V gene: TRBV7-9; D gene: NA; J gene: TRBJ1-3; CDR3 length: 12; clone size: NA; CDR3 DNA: TGTGCCAGCAGCCCGTCTGGAAACACCATATATTTT; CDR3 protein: CASSPSGNTIYF
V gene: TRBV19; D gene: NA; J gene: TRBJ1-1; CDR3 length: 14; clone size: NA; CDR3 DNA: TGTGCCAGTAGTATCCCAGGGCAGAACACTGAAGCTTTCTTT; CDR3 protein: CASSIPGQNTEAFF
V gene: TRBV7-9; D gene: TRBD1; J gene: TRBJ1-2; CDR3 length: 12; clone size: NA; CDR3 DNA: TGTGCCAGCAGCGCCGACAGGGGCGGCTACACCTTC; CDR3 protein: CASSADRGGYTF
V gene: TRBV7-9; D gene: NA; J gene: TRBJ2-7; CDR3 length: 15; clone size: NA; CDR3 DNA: TGTGCCAGCAGCTTAGCGGGGAGACCCCCTTACGAGCAGTACTTC; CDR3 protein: CASSLAGRPPYEQYF
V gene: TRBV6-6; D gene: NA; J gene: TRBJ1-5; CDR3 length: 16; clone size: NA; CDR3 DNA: TGTGCCAGCAGTTCCCCAGGGTCGTCTAGCAATCAGCCCCAGCATTTT; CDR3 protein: CASSSPGSSSNQPQHF
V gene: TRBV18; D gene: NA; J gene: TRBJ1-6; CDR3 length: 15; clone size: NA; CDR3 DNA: TGTGCCAGCTCACCTGAGGGTTTCCTAAATTCACCCCTCCACTTT; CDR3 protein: CASSPEGFLNSPLHF
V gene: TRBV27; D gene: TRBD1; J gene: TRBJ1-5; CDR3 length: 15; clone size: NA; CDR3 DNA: TGTGCCAGCAGCTCCGACAGGGTGCTTGGACAGCCCCAGCATTTT; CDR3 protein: CASSSDRVLGQPQHF